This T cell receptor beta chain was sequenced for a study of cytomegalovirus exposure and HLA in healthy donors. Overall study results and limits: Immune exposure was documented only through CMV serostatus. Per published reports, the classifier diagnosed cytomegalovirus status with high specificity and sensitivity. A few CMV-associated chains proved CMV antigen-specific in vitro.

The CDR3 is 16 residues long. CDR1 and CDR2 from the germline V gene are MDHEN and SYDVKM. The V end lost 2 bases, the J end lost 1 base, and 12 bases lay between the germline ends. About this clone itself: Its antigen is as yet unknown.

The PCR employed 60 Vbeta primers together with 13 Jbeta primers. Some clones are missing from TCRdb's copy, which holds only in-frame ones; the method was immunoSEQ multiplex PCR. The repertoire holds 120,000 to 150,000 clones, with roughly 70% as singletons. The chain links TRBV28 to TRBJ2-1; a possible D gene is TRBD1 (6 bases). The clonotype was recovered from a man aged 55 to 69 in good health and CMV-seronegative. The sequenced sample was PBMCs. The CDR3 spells CASSLITGSSYNEQFF. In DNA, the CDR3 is TGTGCCAGCAGTTTAATTACAGGGTCGTCCTACAATGAGCAGTTCTTC.